The sequence of this T cell receptor (beta chain) was determined in a study of blood T cell repertoires in COVID-19 (dated by TCRdb to the early 2020s). As for the study more broadly: The collaborator samples originated in the United States, Italy and Spain and spanned the acute and convalescent phases of COVID-19. The prospective study material was composed of cDNA or gDNA derived from T cells, B-cell-depleted T cells, or PBMCs. The samples were drawn from two sources: the first 160 participants of the ongoing ImmuneRACE study, and fewer than 1,500 subjects contributed by 6 global collaborators. Sample metadata almost always included a de-identified subject ID, COVID-19 status, age in years and sex. The repertoires were released in a freely available public database meant as a resource for research on the immune response to SARS-CoV-2. Subjects who had been exposed to COVID-19, were actively infected with it, or had recovered from it provided the deeply sampled blood TCRbeta repertoires that made up the dataset. Where HLA class I and class II types were available, the types were taken from metadata supplied by the sample provider, not from assay-based typing. Paper-wide results and their limitations: How much clinical and demographic metadata was included differed by source and by participant, and the metadata was provided uncurated.

TCRbeta CDR3 regions were amplified from genomic DNA using the immunoSEQ Assay, a bias-controlled multiplex PCR. As for the original processing: Nucleated cell counts per sample were estimated from amplification of reference gene primers within the assay. Sequence reads were collapsed and filtered to measure the absolute abundance of every unique TCRbeta CDR3 rearrangement. Productive Simpson clonality was computed per sample as the square root of Simpson's diversity index over productive rearrangements. Drawn from immuneACCESS, this table holds only the in-frame rearrangements with V and J called that TCRdb kept. Clones are partly lost; checked studies trace under half to an unresolved V gene and leave the rest unexplained. That table furnishes V, J and clone size, whereas the DNA furnished D and trimming. The sample table shows more than 110,000 clones, and 84% are seen once. Jointly, the top ten make up 40% to 55% of the sample.

The germline V gene yields KGHSH for CDR1 and LQKENI for CDR2. The CDR3 runs 13 amino acids, cysteine and phenylalanine included. The entry retains the CDR3 DNA only, 39 bases that are in frame from base 1. V sheds 5 bases and J sheds 6 bases, leaving 11 bases between their ends. Details on this clone: This clone's antigen is unknown. No clone much larger than this one lies a single base away; base qualities are absent.

Each collaborating institution followed its own protocols to collect whole blood in K2EDTA tubes. Collaborator samples were shipped for TCRbeta analysis as frozen whole blood, isolated PBMCs, or DNA extracted from either sample type. This TCR derives from a human donor in a cohort sampled during active COVID-19. The sequenced material came from peripheral blood. Rearrangement joined TRBV18 to TRBJ1-5, with an unclear D gene assignment. CDR3 sequence: CASSGSEAQPQHF. The nucleotide sequence reads TGTGCCAGCTCAGGGAGTGAGGCTCAGCCCCAGCATTTT.